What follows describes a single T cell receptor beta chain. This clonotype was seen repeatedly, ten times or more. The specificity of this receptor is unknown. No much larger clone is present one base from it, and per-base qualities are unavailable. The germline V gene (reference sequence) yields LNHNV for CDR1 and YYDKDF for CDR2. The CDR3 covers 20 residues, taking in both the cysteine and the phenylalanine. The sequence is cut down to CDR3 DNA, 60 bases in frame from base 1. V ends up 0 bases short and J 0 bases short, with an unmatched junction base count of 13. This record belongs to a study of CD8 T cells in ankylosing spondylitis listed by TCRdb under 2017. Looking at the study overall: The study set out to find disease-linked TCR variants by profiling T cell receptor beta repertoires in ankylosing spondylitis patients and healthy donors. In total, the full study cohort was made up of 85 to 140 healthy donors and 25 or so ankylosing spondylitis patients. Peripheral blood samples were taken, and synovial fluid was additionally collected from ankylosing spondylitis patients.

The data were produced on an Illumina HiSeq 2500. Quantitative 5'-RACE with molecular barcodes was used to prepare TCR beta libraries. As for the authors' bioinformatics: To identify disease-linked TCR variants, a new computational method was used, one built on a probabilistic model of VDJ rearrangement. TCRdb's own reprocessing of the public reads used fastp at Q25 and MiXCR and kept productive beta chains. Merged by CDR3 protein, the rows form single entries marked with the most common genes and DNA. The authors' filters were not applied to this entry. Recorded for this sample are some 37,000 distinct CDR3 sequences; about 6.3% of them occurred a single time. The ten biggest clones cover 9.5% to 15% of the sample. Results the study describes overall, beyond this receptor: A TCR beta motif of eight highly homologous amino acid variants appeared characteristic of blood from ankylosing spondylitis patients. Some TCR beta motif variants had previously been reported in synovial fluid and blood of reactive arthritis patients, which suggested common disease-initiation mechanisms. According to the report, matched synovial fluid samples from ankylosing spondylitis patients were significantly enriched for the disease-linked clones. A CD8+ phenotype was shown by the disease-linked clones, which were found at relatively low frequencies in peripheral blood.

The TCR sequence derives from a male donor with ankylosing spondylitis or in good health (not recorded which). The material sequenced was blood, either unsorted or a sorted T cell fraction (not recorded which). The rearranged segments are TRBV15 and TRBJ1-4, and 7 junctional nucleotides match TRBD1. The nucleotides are TGTGCCACCAGCAGAGATAAGTCCCAGGGGGTCGGTTCAACTAATGAAAAACTGTTTTTT. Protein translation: CATSRDKSQGVGSTNEKLFF.